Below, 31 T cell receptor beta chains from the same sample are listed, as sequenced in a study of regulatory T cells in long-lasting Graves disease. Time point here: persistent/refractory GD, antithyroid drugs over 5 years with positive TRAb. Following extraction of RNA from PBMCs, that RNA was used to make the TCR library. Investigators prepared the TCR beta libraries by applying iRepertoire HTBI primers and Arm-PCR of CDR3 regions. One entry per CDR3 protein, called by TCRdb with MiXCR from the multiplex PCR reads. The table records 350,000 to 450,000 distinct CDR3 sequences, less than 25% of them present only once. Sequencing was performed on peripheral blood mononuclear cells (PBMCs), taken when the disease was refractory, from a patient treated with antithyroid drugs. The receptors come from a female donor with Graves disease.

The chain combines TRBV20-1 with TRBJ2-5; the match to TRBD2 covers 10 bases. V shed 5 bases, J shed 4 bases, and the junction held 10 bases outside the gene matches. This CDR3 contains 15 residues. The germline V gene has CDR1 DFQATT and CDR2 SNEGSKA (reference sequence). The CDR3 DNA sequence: TGCAGTGCTTGGGTTCTAGCGGGAGCGGGAGAGACCCAGTACTTC. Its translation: CSAWVLAGAGETQYF.

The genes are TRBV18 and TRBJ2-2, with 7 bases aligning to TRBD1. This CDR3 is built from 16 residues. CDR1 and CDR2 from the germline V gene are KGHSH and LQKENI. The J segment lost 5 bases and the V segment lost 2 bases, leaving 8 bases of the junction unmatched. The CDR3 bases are TGTGCCAGCTCACCAAGACAGGGATGGGATACCGGGGAGCTGTTTTTT. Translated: CASSPRQGWDTGELFF. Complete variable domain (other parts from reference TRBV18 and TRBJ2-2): NAGVMQNPRHLVRRRGQEARLRCSPMKGHSHVYWYRQLPEEGLKFMVYLQKENIIDESGMPKERFSAEFPKEGPSILRIQQVVRGDSAAYFCASSPRQGWDTGELFFGEGSRLTVL.

The CDR3 spells CASSLDLSPNTEAFF. CDR3 in DNA: TGTGCCAGCAGCTTGGATTTGAGTCCGAACACTGAAGCTTTCTTT. The chain links TRBV7-9 to TRBJ1-1; D is unresolved. V dropped 3 bases and J dropped 1 base, with 12 bases sitting between them. Germline-derived CDR1 and CDR2 are SEHNR and FQNEAQ (reference sequence). This CDR3 region has 15 residues.

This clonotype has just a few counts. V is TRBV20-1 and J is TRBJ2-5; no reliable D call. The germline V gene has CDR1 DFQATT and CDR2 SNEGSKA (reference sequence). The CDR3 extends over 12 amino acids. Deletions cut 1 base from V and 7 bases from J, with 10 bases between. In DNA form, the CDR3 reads TGCAGTGCTAGAGCAACAGAAGGGACCCAGTACTTC. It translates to CSARATEGTQYF.

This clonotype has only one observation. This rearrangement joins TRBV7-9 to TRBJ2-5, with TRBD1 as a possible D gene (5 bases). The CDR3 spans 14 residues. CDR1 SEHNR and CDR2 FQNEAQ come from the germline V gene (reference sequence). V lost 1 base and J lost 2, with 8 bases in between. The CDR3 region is CASSLVTAQETQYF. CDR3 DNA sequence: TGTGCCAGCAGCTTAGTGACAGCTCAAGAGACCCAGTACTTC.

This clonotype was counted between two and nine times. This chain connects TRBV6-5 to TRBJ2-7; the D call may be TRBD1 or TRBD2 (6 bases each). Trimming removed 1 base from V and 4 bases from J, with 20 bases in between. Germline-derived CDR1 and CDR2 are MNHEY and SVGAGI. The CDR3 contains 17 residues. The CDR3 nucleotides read TGTGCCAGCAGTTACTTACCATCGGCGCAGGGGACTTACGAGCAGTACTTC. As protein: CASSYLPSAQGTYEQYF.

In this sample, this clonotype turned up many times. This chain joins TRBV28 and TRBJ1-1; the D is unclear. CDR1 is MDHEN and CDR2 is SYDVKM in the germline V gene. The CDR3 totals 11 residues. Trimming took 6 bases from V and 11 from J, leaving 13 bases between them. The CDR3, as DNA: TGTGCCAGCAGCCCCAACCAAGGGGCTTTCTTT. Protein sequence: CASSPNQGAFF.

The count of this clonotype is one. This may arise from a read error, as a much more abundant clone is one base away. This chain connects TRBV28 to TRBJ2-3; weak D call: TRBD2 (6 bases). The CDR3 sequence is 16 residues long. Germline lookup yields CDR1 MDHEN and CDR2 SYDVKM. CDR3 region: CASSPEGGRWADTRYF. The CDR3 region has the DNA TGTGCCAGCAGTCCCGAGGGAGGAAGGTGGGCAGATACGCGGTATTTT.

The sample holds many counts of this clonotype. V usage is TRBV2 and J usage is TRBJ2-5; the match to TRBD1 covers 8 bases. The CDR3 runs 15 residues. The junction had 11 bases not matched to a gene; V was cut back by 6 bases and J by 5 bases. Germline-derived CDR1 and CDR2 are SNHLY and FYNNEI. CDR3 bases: TGTGCCAGCAGGGACAGGGTCGCTGGAGGGGAGACCCAGTACTTC. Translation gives CASRDRVAGGETQYF.

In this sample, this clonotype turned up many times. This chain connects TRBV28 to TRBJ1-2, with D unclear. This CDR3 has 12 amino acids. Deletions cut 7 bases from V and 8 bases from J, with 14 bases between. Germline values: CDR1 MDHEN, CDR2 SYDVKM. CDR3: CASTNVPGGYTF. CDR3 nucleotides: TGTGCCAGCACTAACGTGCCCGGAGGCTACACCTTC.

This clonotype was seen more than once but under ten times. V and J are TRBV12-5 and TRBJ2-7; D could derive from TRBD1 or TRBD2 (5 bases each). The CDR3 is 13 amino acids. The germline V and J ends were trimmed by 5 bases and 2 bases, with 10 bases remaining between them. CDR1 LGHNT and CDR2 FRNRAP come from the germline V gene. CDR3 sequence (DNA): TGTGCTAGTGGTCCCCAGGGAGCCTACGAGCAGTACTTC. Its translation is CASGPQGAYEQYF. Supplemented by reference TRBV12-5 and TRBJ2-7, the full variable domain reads DARVTQTPRHKVTEMGQEVTMRCQPILGHNTVFWYRQTMMQGLELLAYFRNRAPLDDSGMPKDRFSAEMPDATLATLKIQPSEPRDSAVYFCASGPQGAYEQYFGPGTRLTVT.

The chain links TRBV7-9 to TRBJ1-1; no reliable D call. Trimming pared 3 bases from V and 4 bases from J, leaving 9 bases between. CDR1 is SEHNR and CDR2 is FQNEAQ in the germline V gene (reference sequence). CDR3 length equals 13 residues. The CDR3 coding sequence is TGTGCCAGCAGCTTCTCGTCGTCCACTGAAGCTTTCTTT. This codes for CASSFSSSTEAFF.

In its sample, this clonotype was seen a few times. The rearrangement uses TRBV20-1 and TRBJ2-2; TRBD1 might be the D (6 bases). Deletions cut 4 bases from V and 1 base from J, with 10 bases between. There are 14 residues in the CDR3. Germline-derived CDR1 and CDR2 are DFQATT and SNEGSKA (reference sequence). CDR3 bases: TGCAGTGCTATTGACAGGTTGAACACCGGGGAGCTGTTTTTT. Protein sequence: CSAIDRLNTGELFF.

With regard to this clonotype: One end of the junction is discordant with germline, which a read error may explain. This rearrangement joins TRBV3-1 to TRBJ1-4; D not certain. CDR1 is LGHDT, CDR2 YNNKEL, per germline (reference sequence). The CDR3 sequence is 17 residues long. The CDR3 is CTSSQDVGSVRDEKLFF. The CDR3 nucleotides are TGTACCAGCAGCCAAGACGTGGGGAGTGTGCGGGATGAAAAACTGTTTTTT.

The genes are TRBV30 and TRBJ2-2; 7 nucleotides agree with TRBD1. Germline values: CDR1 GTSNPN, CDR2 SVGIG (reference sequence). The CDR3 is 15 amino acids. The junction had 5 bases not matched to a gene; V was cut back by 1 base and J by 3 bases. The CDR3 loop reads CAWSEGQGDTGELFF. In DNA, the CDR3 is TGTGCCTGGAGTGAGGGTCAGGGGGACACCGGGGAGCTGTTTTTT.

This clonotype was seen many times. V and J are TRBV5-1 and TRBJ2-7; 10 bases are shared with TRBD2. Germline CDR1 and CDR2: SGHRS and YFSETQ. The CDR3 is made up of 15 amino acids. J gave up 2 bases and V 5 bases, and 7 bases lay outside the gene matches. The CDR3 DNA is TGCGCCAGCAGTTTTGGGACTAGCGAGACCTACGAGCAGTACTTC. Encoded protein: CASSFGTSETYEQYF.

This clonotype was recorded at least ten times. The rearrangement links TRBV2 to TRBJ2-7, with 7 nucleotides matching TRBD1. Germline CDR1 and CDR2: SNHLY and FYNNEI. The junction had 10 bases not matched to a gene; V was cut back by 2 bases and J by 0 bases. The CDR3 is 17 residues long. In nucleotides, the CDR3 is TGTGCCAGCAGTGAACCCCGACAGGGAACCGGCTCCTACGAGCAGTACTTC. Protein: CASSEPRQGTGSYEQYF.

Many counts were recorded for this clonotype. This CDR3 is CASSAQRDRVHF. The CDR3 DNA follows: TGTGCCAGCAGTGCACAGCGGGACAGGGTCCATTTT. The V and J genes are TRBV2 and TRBJ1-5; 9 positions match TRBD1. Germline CDR1 SNHLY, CDR2 FYNNEI. J lost 16 bases, V lost 4 bases, and 8 bases had no gene match. CDR3 length equals 12 residues.

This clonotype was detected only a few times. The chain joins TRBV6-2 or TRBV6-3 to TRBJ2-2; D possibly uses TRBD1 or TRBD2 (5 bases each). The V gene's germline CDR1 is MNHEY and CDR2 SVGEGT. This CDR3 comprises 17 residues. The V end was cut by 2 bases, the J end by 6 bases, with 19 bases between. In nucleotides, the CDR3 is TGTGCCAGCAGTTACAGGACTGGTGTCGAACAGGCCGGGGAGCTGTTTTTT. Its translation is CASSYRTGVEQAGELFF.

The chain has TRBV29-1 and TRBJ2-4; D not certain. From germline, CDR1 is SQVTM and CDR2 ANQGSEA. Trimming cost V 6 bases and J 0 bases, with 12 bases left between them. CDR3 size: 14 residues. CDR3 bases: TGCAGCGTCACTGGCCGGTTAGCCAAAAACATTCAGTACTTC. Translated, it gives CSVTGRLAKNIQYF.

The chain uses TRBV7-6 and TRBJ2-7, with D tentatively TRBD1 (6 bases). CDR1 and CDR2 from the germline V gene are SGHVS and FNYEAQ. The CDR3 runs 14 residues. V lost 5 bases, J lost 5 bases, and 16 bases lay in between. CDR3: CASSPTRTADEQYF. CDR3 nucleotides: TGTGCCAGCAGCCCCACCAGGACAGCCGACGAGCAGTACTTC.

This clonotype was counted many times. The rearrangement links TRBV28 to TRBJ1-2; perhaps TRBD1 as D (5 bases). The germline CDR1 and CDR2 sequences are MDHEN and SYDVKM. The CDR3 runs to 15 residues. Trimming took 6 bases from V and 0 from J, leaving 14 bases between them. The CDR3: CASRRGHGANYGYTF. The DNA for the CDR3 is TGTGCCAGCAGACGAGGACATGGAGCTAACTATGGCTACACCTTC.

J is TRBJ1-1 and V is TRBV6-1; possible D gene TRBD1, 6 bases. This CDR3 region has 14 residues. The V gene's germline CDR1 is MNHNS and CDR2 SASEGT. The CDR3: CGCAEGGFNTEAFF. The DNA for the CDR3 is TGTGGCTGTGCTGAGGGGGGGTTCAACACTGAAGCTTTCTTT.

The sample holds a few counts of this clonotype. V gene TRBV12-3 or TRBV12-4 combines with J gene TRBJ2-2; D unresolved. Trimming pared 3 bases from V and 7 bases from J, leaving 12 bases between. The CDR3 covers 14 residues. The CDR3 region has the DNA TGTGCCAGCAGTTTTAGGGTTCTGGACGGGGAGCTGTTTTTT. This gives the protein CASSFRVLDGELFF.

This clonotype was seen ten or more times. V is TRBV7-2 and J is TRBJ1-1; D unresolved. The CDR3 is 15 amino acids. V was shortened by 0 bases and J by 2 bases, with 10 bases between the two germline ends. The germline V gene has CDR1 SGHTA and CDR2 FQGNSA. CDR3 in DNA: TGTGCCAGCAGCTTAGCGTCACAAACTAACACTGAAGCTTTCTTT. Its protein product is CASSLASQTNTEAFF. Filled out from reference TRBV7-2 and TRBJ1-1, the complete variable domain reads GAGVSQSPSNKVTEKGKDVELRCDPISGHTALYWYRQSLGQGLEFLIYFQGNSAPDKSGLPSDRFSAERTGGSVSTLTIQRTQQEDSAVYLCASSLASQTNTEAFFGQGTRLTVV.

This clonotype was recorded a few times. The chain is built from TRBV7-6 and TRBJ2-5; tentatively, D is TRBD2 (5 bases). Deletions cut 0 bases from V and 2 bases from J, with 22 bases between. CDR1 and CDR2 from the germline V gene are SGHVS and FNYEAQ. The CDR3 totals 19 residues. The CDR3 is CASSLAVRLAGYDQETQYF. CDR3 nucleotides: TGTGCCAGCAGCTTAGCGGTTCGGCTAGCAGGATACGATCAAGAGACCCAGTACTTC.

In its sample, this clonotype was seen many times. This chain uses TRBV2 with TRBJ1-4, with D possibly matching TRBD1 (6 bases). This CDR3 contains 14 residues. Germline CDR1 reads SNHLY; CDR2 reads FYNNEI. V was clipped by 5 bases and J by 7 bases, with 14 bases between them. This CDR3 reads CASSQDSWVEKLFF. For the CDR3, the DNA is TGTGCCAGCAGTCAGGACAGTTGGGTTGAAAAACTGTTTTTT.

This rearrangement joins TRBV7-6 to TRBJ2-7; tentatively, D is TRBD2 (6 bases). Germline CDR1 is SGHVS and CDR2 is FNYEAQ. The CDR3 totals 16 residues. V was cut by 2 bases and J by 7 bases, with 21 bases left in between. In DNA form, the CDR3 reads TGTGCCAGCAGCTTAACCAACCCGGGACTCCATTCAGAGCAGTACTTC. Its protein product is CASSLTNPGLHSEQYF.

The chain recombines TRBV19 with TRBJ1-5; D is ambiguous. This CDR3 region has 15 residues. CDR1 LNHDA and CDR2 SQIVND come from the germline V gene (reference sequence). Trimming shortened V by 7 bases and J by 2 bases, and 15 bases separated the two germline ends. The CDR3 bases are TGTGCCAGTAATTCCGACATACTTGGCAATCAGCCCCAGCATTTT. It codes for CASNSDILGNQPQHF.

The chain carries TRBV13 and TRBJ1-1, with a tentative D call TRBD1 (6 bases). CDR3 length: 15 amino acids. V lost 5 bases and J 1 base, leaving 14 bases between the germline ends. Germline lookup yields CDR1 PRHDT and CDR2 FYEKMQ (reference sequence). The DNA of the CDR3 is TGTGCCAGCAGCCCTACAGGGATATGGAACACTGAAGCTTTCTTT. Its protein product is CASSPTGIWNTEAFF.

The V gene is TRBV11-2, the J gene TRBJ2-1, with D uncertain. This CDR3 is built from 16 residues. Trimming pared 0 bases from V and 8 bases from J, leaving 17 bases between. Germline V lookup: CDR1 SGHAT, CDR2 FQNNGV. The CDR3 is CASSLDLASPADEQFF. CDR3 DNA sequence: TGTGCCAGCAGCTTAGATCTCGCCTCCCCGGCGGATGAGCAGTTCTTC.